Below are 16 T cell receptor beta chains sequenced from a single sample in a study of blood T cell repertoires in COVID-19. TCRdb's copy holds only in-frame clones and misses some; the assay was immunoSEQ multiplex PCR. Counted here are under 100,000 clones, approximately 87% occurring once; the ten biggest clones make up approximately 18%. What was sequenced was peripheral blood. All receptors come from a human donor in a cohort sampled during active COVID-19.

This chain links TRBV21-1 with TRBJ1-2. TRBV21-1 is a pseudogene. The CDR3 contains 15 residues. The CDR3 is CASSKDPREGYGYTF. As DNA, the CDR3 is TGTGCCAGCAGCAAAGACCCCAGGGAGGGCTATGGCTACACCTTC.

The chain carries TRBV18 and TRBJ2-2, with 7 bases identical to TRBD1. The CDR3 sequence is 16 residues long. Germline values: CDR1 KGHSH, CDR2 LQKENI. V shed 0 bases and J 5 bases; nucleotides not matched to a gene: 6. The CDR3 DNA is TGTGCCAGCTCACCACCTGGGACAGTCGGGACCGGGGAGCTGTTTTTT. The encoded protein is CASSPPGTVGTGELFF.

The chain carries TRBV7-9 and TRBJ2-7; D is perhaps TRBD2 (5 bases). Looked up from germline, CDR1 is SEHNR and CDR2 is FQNEAQ (reference sequence). This CDR3 contains 15 residues. Trimming removed 4 bases from V and 7 bases from J, with 20 bases in between. The CDR3 sequence is CASSYFSAGREEQYF. As DNA, the CDR3 is TGTGCCAGCAGCTACTTTTCGGCGGGTCGTGAGGAGCAGTACTTC.

This chain joins TRBV4-3 and TRBJ1-3; no reliable D call. The CDR3 is 13 amino acids. V lost 1 base to trimming and J lost 4 bases, with 5 bases between them. The V gene's germline CDR1 is LGHNA and CDR2 YSLEER. The CDR3 is CASSQVSGNTIYF. CDR3 DNA: TGCGCCAGCAGCCAAGTTAGCGGAAACACCATATATTTT.

This chain joins TRBV29-1 and TRBJ2-5; 12 bases are shared with TRBD2. Germline CDR1 SQVTM, CDR2 ANQGSEA. The CDR3 spans 14 residues. Losses at the gene ends were 3 bases for V and 2 bases for J; bases not matched to a gene: 1. CDR3 DNA: TGCAGCGTTGACGGACTAGCGGGGCAAGAGACCCAGTACTTC. This translates into CSVDGLAGQETQYF.

CDR3 region: CSVGEAGTEAFF. The CDR3 nucleotides are TGCAGCGTGGGCGAAGCCGGCACTGAAGCTTTCTTT. The J gene is TRBJ1-1, the V gene TRBV29-1; unclear D gene. The CDR3 is 12 amino acids. The V end was cut by 6 bases, the J end by 4 bases, with 12 bases between. Germline-derived CDR1 and CDR2 are SQVTM and ANQGSEA.

This chain connects TRBV4-3 to TRBJ2-2; tentatively, D is TRBD2 (5 bases). V shed 1 base and J shed 2 bases, with 14 bases lying between them. CDR1 and CDR2 from the germline V gene are LGHNA and YSLEER. This CDR3 has 17 amino acids. The CDR3 DNA reads as TGCGCCAGCAGCCAAGGATCTAGCAACTCCAACACCGGGGAGCTGTTTTTT. Encoded protein: CASSQGSSNSNTGELFF.

The rearrangement uses TRBV3-1 (or the pseudogene TRBV3-2) and TRBJ2-5; perhaps TRBD1 as D (6 bases). With 3 bases removed from V and 5 bases from J, the gap between germline ends came to 7 bases. Germline V gene data show CDR1 as LGHDT and CDR2 as YNNKEL (reference sequence). CDR3 length: 12 residues. CDR3 nucleotides: TGTGCCAGCAGCCAGAGGGGGGAGACCCAGTACTTC. It is translated as CASSQRGETQYF.

The chain combines TRBV7-9 with TRBJ2-1; D possibly corresponds to TRBD2 (5 bases). V was cut by 5 bases and J by 1 base, with 9 bases left in between. This CDR3 spans 14 amino acids. Germline V gene lookup returns CDR1 SEHNR and CDR2 FQNEAQ (reference sequence). This CDR3 reads CASSPTGSYNEQFF. In nucleotides, the CDR3 is TGTGCCAGCAGCCCGACGGGGTCCTACAATGAGCAGTTCTTC.

This rearrangement joins TRBV9 to TRBJ2-3; 7 nucleotides agree with TRBD1. V was pared by 3 bases and J by 4 bases, with 17 bases of the junction left unmatched. This CDR3 region has 18 residues. Germline lookup yields CDR1 SGDLS and CDR2 YYNGEE. The CDR3 sequence is CASSGGLTGNESPDTQYF. CDR3 DNA: TGTGCCAGCAGCGGGGGTTTGACAGGGAACGAAAGTCCAGATACGCAGTATTTT.

For this clone: One end of the junction fails to match germline, which may point to a read error. This chain links TRBV18 with TRBJ1-5, with TRBD1 matching over 9 bases. The CDR3 has 15 amino acids. The germline CDR1 and CDR2 sequences are KGHSH and LQKENI. CDR3 residues: CASSPPGTGSQPQHF. The CDR3 nucleotides read TGTGCCAGCTCGCCACCGGGGACAGGGTCGCAGCCCCAGCATTTT.

This sequence joins TRBV5-1 and TRBJ1-6, with D uncertain. V was shortened by 0 bases and J by 10 bases, with 14 bases between the two germline ends. Germline V gene sequence: CDR1 SGHRS, CDR2 YFSETQ. CDR3 length: 15 amino acids. The CDR3 DNA is TGCGCCAGCAGCTTGGAAGGCGGGGTCCGGTCACCCCTCCACTTT. It translates to CASSLEGGVRSPLHF.

The chain couples TRBV6-5 to TRBJ1-1; D might be TRBD1 (5 bases). CDR1 and CDR2 from the germline V gene are MNHEY and SVGAGI. This CDR3 is 14 amino acids long. Trimming took off 5 bases at V and 7 bases at J, with 17 bases between the two ends. CDR3 sequence: CASSTGGVKGEAFF. The DNA of the CDR3 is TGTGCCAGCAGTACTGGGGGGGTAAAGGGTGAAGCTTTCTTT.

This clone has only one observation. CDR3 in DNA: TGTGCCAGCAGTGCCCGGGACTTCTACAATGAGCAGTTCTTC. It encodes CASSARDFYNEQFF. The J gene is TRBJ2-1, the V gene TRBV27; tentative D call: TRBD2 (6 bases). Germline lookup yields CDR1 MNHEY and CDR2 SMNVEV (reference sequence). Trimming took off 5 bases at V and 3 bases at J, with 11 bases between the two ends. The CDR3 is made up of 14 amino acids.

The chain has TRBV20-1 and TRBJ2-7; a weak D match, TRBD1 (5 bases). The CDR3 totals 14 residues. V gave up 3 bases and J gave up 0 bases, with 12 bases separating them. CDR1 is DFQATT, CDR2 SNEGSKA, per germline (reference sequence). CDR3 coding DNA: TGCAGTGCTAGTGCAGGGTCGGGCTCCTACGAGCAGTACTTC. This encodes CSASAGSGSYEQYF.

The chain employs TRBV28 and TRBJ1-5, with 7 bases matching TRBD1. Germline lookup yields CDR1 MDHEN and CDR2 SYDVKM. CDR3 length: 15 residues. The junction had 7 bases not matched to a gene; V was cut back by 4 bases and J by 4 bases. CDR3 residues: CASSSDRVENQPQHF. The CDR3, as DNA: TGTGCCAGCAGTTCTGACAGGGTGGAGAATCAGCCCCAGCATTTT.